The clone carrying this T cell receptor (beta chain) was found many times. Its antigen is still unknown. V gave up 3 bases and J gave up 6 bases; unmatched junction bases: 5. CDR3 length: 12 amino acids. The germline V gene encodes CDR1 SQVTM and CDR2 ANQGSEA. These data originate in a study of T-cell reconstitution after alpha-beta-depleted transplantation in children. Findings of the study overall: Newly produced T cells mostly accounted for T-cell counts and diversity one year post-transplant. Surviving thymic progenitors and recipient T cells were the source of high TCRbeta diversity at day 60 in some patients. The origin of alpha-beta T cells about two months after transplant was reportedly several hundred expanded graft clones.

TCRbeta library construction was performed incorporating unique molecular identifiers. TCRdb ran MiXCR on the PCR reads and lists one entry per CDR3 protein. The table records hundreds of thousands of distinct CDR3 sequences, about an eighth of them present only once. The chain joins TRBV29-1 to TRBJ2-7; 7 nucleotides agree with TRBD1. The sequencing here drew on PBMCs, taken before TCRalphabeta/CD19-depleted stem cell transplant. The clonotype comes from a girl aged 2-10 years with congenital amegakaryocytic thrombocytopenia, due to receive a stem cell transplant. The CDR3 loop reads CSVEGQTGEQYF. CDR3 in DNA: TGCAGCGTTGAGGGACAGACGGGCGAGCAGTACTTC.